The rows below give T cell receptor beta chains drawn from one sample of a study of T cell responses to AZD1222 COVID-19 vaccine. Profiling relied on immunoSEQ multiplex PCR, and the TCRdb table lists in-frame clones only, not all of them. The sample lists tens of thousands of clones, about 91% seen once, with 7.5% to 10% in the top ten. Material: peripheral blood, obtained 28 days after the second AZD1222 dose. These receptors were taken from an adult who received the AZD1222 COVID-19 vaccine. CDR3s include the opening cysteine and the closing phenylalanine or tryptophan.

j_gene: TRBJ2-6
v_gene: TRBV20-1
CDR3aa: CSASDYSRFGANVLTF

j_gene: TRBJ2-1
v_gene: TRBV28
CDR3aa: CASSTDRRLPEQFF

j_gene: TRBJ2-2
v_gene: TRBV19
CDR3aa: CASSMWAGELFF

j_gene: TRBJ2-5
v_gene: TRBV5-3
CDR3aa: CARSLSRGQGYQETQYF

j_gene: TRBJ1-5
v_gene: TRBV18
CDR3aa: CASSPRSNQPQHF

j_gene: TRBJ2-5
v_gene: TRBV19
CDR3aa: CASSTGPQETQYF

j_gene: TRBJ1-6
v_gene: TRBV19
CDR3aa: CASSLPGGRSPLHF

j_gene: TRBJ1-1
v_gene: TRBV19
CDR3aa: CASSAGVRPPEAFF

j_gene: TRBJ2-5
v_gene: TRBV5-1
CDR3aa: CASSLGGWKAQETQYF

j_gene: TRBJ1-2
v_gene: TRBV7-8
CDR3aa: CASSGQGFKDGANYGYTF

j_gene: TRBJ1-5
v_gene: TRBV11-2
CDR3aa: CASSEYGQGGNQPQHF

j_gene: TRBJ1-5
v_gene: TRBV19
CDR3aa: CASSPRGTRMPQHF

j_gene: TRBJ2-1
v_gene: TRBV9
CDR3aa: CASSVEIHNNEQFF

j_gene: TRBJ2-7
v_gene: TRBV7-2
CDR3aa: CASSLEMGQGYEQYF

j_gene: TRBJ1-5
v_gene: TRBV4-1
CDR3aa: CASSPTIGNQPQHF

j_gene: TRBJ2-4
v_gene: TRBV15
CDR3aa: CATGGSAGAKNIQYF

j_gene: TRBJ2-1
v_gene: TRBV19
CDR3aa: CASSLRLAVYNEQFF

j_gene: TRBJ1-1
v_gene: TRBV6-4
CDR3aa: CASSEEGGRTEAFF

j_gene: TRBJ2-7
v_gene: TRBV28
CDR3aa: CASSAAGYEQYF

j_gene: TRBJ1-2
v_gene: TRBV9
CDR3aa: CASSVANNYGYTF

j_gene: TRBJ1-2
v_gene: TRBV6-1
CDR3aa: CASSEDAGYGYTF

j_gene: TRBJ1-5
v_gene: TRBV6-5
CDR3aa: CASTENRDSNQPQHF

j_gene: TRBJ2-2
v_gene: TRBV6-4
CDR3aa: CASAGTVTGELFF

j_gene: TRBJ2-5
v_gene: TRBV11-2
CDR3aa: CASSSGGLANQETQYF

j_gene: TRBJ2-7
v_gene: TRBV7-6
CDR3aa: CASSLGTGMNEQYF

j_gene: TRBJ2-4
v_gene: TRBV27
CDR3aa: CASSLRGVHIQYF

j_gene: TRBJ1-1
v_gene: TRBV6-5
CDR3aa: CASFKSSTAREAFF

j_gene: TRBJ1-5
v_gene: TRBV28
CDR3aa: CASTLTDDQPQHF

j_gene: TRBJ2-1
v_gene: TRBV5-3
CDR3aa: CARSSSGSSYNEQFF